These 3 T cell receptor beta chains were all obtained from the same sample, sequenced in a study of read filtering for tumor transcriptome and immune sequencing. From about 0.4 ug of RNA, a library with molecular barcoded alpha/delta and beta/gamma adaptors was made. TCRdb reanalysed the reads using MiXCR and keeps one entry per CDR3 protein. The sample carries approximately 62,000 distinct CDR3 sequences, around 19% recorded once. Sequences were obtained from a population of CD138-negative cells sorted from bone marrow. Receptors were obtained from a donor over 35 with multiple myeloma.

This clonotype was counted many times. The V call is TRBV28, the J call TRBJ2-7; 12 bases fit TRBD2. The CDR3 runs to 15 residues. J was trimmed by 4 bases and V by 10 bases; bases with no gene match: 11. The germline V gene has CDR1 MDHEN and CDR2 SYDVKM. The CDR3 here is CATTTSGGSIYEQYF. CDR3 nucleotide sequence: TGTGCCACCACCACTAGCGGGGGGAGCATATACGAGCAGTACTTC.

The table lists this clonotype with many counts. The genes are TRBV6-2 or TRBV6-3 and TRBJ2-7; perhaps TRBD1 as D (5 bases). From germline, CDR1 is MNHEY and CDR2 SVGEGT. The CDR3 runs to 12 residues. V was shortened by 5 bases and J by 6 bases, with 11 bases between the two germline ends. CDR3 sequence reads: CASSLTGPEQYF. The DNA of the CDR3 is TGTGCCAGCAGTCTTACAGGCCCCGAGCAGTACTTC.

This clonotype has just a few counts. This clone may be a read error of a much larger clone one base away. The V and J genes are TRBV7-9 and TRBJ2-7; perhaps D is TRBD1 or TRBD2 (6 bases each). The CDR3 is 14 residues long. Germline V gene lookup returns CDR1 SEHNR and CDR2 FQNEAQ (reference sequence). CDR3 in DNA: TGTGCCTGCAGCTTAGAAGGGGGGAGGTACGAGCAGTACTTC. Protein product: CACSLEGGRYEQYF. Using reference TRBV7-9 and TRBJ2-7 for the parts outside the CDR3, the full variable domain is DTGVSQNPRHKITKRGQNVTFRCDPISEHNRLYWYRQTLGQGPEFLTYFQNEAQLEKSRLLSDRFSAERPKGSFSTLEIQRTEQGDSAMYLCACSLEGGRYEQYFGPGTRLTVT.